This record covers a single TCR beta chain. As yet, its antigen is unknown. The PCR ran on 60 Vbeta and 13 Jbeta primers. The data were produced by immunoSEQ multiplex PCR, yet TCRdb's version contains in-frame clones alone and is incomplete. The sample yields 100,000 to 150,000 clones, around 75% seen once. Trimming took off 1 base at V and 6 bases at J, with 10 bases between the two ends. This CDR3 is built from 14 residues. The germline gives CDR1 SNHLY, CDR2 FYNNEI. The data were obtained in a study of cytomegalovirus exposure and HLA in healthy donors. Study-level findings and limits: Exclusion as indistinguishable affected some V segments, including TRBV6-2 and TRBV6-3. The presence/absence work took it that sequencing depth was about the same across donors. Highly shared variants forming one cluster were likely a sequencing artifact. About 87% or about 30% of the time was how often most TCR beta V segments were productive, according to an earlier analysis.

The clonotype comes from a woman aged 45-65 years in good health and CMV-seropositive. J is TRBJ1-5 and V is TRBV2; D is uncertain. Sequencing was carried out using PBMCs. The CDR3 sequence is CASSEEGGRQPQHF. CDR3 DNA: TGTGCCAGCAGTGAAGAGGGCGGGCGTCAGCCCCAGCATTTT.